This TCR beta chain was observed in a study of technical replicates of blood from a handful of donors. The repertoire was sequenced with immunoSEQ multiplex PCR; TCRdb's copy has only in-frame clones and lacks some. The sample carries just under 85,000 clones, more than 80% recorded once. The CDR3 spans 15 residues. The germline gives CDR1 MNHEY, CDR2 SMNVEV (reference sequence). V was pared by 5 bases and J by 8 bases, with 10 bases of the junction left unmatched. The sequenced material came from T cells isolated from PBMCs. This TCR derives from a human donor in good health. The rearrangement links TRBV27 to TRBJ2-1, with 9 bases identical to TRBD2. CDR3 residues: CASSLYGGGAYEQFF. As DNA, the CDR3 is TGTGCCAGCAGTCTCTACGGCGGGGGGGCTTATGAGCAGTTCTTC.